This T cell receptor beta chain was recorded in a study of blood T cell repertoires in COVID-19. Turning to the study itself: Nucleic acid was either cDNA or gDNA, and it came from T cells, B-cell-depleted T cells, or PBMCs.

Germline-derived CDR1 and CDR2 are MGHRA and YSYEKL. The CDR3 spans 15 residues. Trimming at V came to 4 bases and at J to 7 bases, leaving 9 bases not matched to a gene. Assay used: immunoSEQ multiplex PCR; TCRdb lists only in-frame clones, some missing. In the table there are tens of thousands of clones, 80% to 85% of which are singletons. This clonotype originated in a man aged 60 to 75 with acute or convalescent COVID-19. Sequencing used peripheral blood. The chain employs TRBV4-1 and TRBJ1-4, with 7 bases aligning to TRBD1. The CDR3 spells CASSPGGQEGEKLFF. The CDR3 DNA follows: TGCGCCAGCAGCCCTGGCGGACAGGAGGGTGAAAAACTGTTTTTT.